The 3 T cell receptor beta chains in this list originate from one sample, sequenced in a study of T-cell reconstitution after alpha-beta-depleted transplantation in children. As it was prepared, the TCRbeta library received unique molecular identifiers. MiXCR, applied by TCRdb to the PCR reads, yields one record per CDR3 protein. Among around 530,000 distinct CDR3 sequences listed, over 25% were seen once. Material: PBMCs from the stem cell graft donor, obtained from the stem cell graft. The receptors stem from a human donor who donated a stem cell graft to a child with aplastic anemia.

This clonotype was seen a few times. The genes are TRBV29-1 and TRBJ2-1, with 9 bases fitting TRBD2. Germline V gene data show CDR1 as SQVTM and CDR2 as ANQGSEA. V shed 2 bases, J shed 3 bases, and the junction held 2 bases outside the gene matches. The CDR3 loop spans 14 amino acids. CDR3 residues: CSVELAGIYNEQFF. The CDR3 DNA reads TGCAGCGTTGAACTAGCGGGAATCTACAATGAGCAGTTCTTC.

CDR3 amino acids: CASSLVVDLYGYTF. The CDR3 bases are TGTGCCAGCAGCTTAGTAGTCGATCTCTATGGCTACACCTTC. This chain connects TRBV7-2 to TRBJ1-2; D gene unclear. This CDR3 region has 14 residues. Germline CDR1 is SGHTA and CDR2 is FQGNSA. Trimming stripped 1 base from V and 4 bases from J, with 10 bases between.

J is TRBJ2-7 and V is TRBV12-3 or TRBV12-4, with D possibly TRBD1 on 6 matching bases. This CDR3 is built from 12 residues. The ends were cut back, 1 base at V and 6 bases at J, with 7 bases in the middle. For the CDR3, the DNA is TGTGCCAGCAGTTTAGGGACAGCCGAGCAGTACGTC. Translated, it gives CASSLGTAEQYV.